This T cell receptor beta chain was sequenced during a study of T cells in tuberculosis. Study background: Sequenced TCRs come from CD1B-GMM tetramer-binding T cells. General study findings and limits: Smaller alpha distances in active tuberculosis partly reflected shorter CDR3-alpha lengths.

Trimming left V 5 bases short and J 2 bases short, with 11 bases between. Germline V CDR1 and CDR2: SGHTA, FQGNSA. The CDR3 is 14 residues long. Measured with immunoSEQ multiplex PCR; TCRdb has only the in-frame clones, and not every one. Of about 9,200 clones listed, 85% to 95% are singletons. Confirmation came from sputum smear and/or culture positivity for M. tuberculosis. As for this clone: The target antigen is unknown.

The sequencing input was PBMCs. The J gene is TRBJ2-3, the V gene TRBV7-2, with D possibly TRBD1 on 5 matching bases. This TCR derives from an adult with tuberculosis. DNA for the CDR3: TGTGCCAGCAGCGTATGGGGCGCCACAGATACGCAGTATTTT. Translation gives CASSVWGATDTQYF.